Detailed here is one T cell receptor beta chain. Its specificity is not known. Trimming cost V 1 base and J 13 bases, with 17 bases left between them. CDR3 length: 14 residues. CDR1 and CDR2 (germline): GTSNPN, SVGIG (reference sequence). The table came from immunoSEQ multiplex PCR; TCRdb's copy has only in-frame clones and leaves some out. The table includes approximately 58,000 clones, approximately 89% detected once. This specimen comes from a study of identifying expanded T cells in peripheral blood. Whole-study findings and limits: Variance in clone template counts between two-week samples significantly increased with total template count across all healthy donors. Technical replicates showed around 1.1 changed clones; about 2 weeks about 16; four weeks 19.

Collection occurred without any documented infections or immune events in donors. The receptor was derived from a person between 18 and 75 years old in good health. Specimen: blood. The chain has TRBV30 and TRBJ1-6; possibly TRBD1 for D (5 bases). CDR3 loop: CAWSATQGFHPLHF. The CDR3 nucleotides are TGTGCCTGGAGTGCCACTCAGGGTTTCCATCCCCTCCACTTT.